The 15 T cell receptor beta chains below come from one sample, sequenced in a study of T cell responses to AZD1222 COVID-19 vaccine. Libraries were prepared by immunoSEQ multiplex PCR; TCRdb keeps only in-frame clonotypes and omits some of them. Of approximately 120,000 clones listed, approximately 90% are singletons. The sample was peripheral blood, taken on day 0 of MenACWY control vaccination. These receptors all come from an adult in good health.

This chain uses TRBV5-1 with TRBJ2-1; D is uncertain. The CDR3 contains 13 residues. V was cut by 4 bases and J by 2 bases, with 7 bases left in between. The germline V gene encodes CDR1 SGHRS and CDR2 YFSETQ. The CDR3 bases are TGCGCCAGCAGCCCGTATCCCTACAATGAGCAGTTCTTC. Its translation is CASSPYPYNEQFF.

This sequence joins TRBV18 and TRBJ1-4; perhaps TRBD1 as D (6 bases). Germline lookup yields CDR1 KGHSH and CDR2 LQKENI. The CDR3 totals 16 residues. V was clipped by 3 bases and J by 2 bases, with 13 bases between them. The CDR3 reads CASSPRGSGTNEKLFF. The DNA of the CDR3 is TGTGCCAGCTCACCCAGGGGTTCCGGGACTAATGAAAAACTGTTTTTT. The full variable domain, in which reference TRBV18 and TRBJ1-4 provide the parts outside the CDR3, is NAGVMQNPRHLVRRRGQEARLRCSPMKGHSHVYWYRQLPEEGLKFMVYLQKENIIDESGMPKERFSAEFPKEGPSILRIQQVVRGDSAAYFCASSPRGSGTNEKLFFGSGTQLSVL.

The V and J genes are TRBV4-2 and TRBJ2-7; D is perhaps TRBD2 (6 bases). Germline V gives CDR1 LGHNA, CDR2 YNFKEQ. Trimming pared 3 bases from V and 0 bases from J, leaving 18 bases between. This CDR3 spans 17 amino acids. CDR3 region: CASSQRLGGHNSYEQYF. The CDR3 DNA reads TGTGCCAGCAGCCAGAGGCTGGGAGGCCATAACTCCTACGAGCAGTACTTC.

The V call is TRBV11-3, the J call TRBJ1-1; D is possibly TRBD1 (6 bases). Trimming took off 4 bases at V and 1 base at J, with 10 bases between the two ends. In germline, CDR1 is SGHNT, CDR2 YENEEA. The CDR3 has 14 amino acids. CDR3: CASSSRGWNTEAFF. CDR3 nucleotides: TGTGCCAGCAGCTCCAGGGGCTGGAACACTGAAGCTTTCTTT.

The chain uses TRBV19 and TRBJ2-1; D is unresolved. Germline V gene sequence: CDR1 LNHDA, CDR2 SQIVND (reference sequence). This CDR3 spans 16 amino acids. V was clipped by 4 bases and J by 0 bases, with 13 bases between them. Written as DNA, the CDR3 is TGTGCCAGTAGTACAAGACACCTTAGCTCCTACAATGAGCAGTTCTTC. Translated: CASSTRHLSSYNEQFF.

This chain uses TRBV3-1 (or the pseudogene TRBV3-2) with TRBJ2-1; TRBD2 agrees at 8 bases. J lost 8 bases, V lost 1 base, and 7 bases had no gene match. Germline CDR1 and CDR2: LGHDT and YNNKEL (reference sequence). The CDR3 totals 15 residues. Written as DNA, the CDR3 is TGTGCCAGCAGCCAAGGCGGTAGCGGGATCTATGAGCAGTTCTTC. It yields the protein CASSQGGSGIYEQFF.

This clone was observed once. The chain is built from TRBV6-1 and TRBJ1-2; D gene ambiguous. The V end lost 8 bases, the J end lost 7 bases, and 20 bases lay between the germline ends. In germline, CDR1 is MNHNS, CDR2 SASEGT. The CDR3 has 14 amino acids. The CDR3 loop reads CASLLSAVLSGYTF. CDR3 DNA: TGTGCCAGCCTTCTCTCAGCCGTCTTGTCTGGCTACACCTTC.

This clone was detected once. The same CDR3 is also encoded by other DNA sequences in this sample. The CDR3 region is CASSTSGSSYNEQFF. CDR3 bases: TGTGCCAGTAGTACGAGCGGGAGCTCCTACAATGAGCAGTTCTTC. The V gene is TRBV19, the J gene TRBJ2-1; 8 nucleotides match TRBD2. Germline CDR1 and CDR2: LNHDA and SQIVND (reference sequence). This CDR3 comprises 15 residues. The trim removed 4 bases at V and 0 bases at J, leaving 2 bases unmatched.

This clone has just one count. The CDR3 protein is CASSLLDEQYF. CDR3 DNA: TGTGCCAGCAGCCTCCTCGACGAGCAGTACTTC. The chain recombines TRBV11-3 with TRBJ2-7; D is uncertain. Trimming pared 5 bases from V and 5 bases from J, leaving 7 bases between. The CDR3 length is 11 residues. Looked up from germline, CDR1 is SGHNT and CDR2 is YENEEA.

The chain uses TRBV4-1 and TRBJ1-3, with a tentative D call TRBD1 (6 bases). The CDR3 extends over 15 amino acids. Trimming removed 2 bases at V and 0 bases at J, with 8 bases between. From germline, CDR1 is MGHRA and CDR2 YSYEKL. The chain's CDR3 is CASSQRGVSGNTIYF. The CDR3 DNA is TGCGCCAGCAGCCAAAGGGGGGTCTCTGGAAACACCATATATTTT.

This sequence joins TRBV7-6 and TRBJ2-7, with 8 positions matching TRBD1. CDR3 length equals 16 residues. V lost 1 base, J lost 2 bases, and 7 bases stayed unmatched. Germline loops: CDR1 SGHVS, CDR2 FNYEAQ. This chain's CDR3 is CASSLGAGGPTYEQYF. In nucleotides, the CDR3 is TGTGCCAGCAGCTTAGGGGCAGGGGGCCCAACCTACGAGCAGTACTTC.

V usage is TRBV19 and J usage is TRBJ2-1, with 9 nucleotides matching TRBD1. Germline V gene sequence: CDR1 LNHDA, CDR2 SQIVND (reference sequence). V shed 8 bases and J 6 bases; nucleotides not matched to a gene: 8. This CDR3 spans 14 amino acids. The CDR3 nucleotides are TGTGCCAGTTCGACAGGGGGGACGATCAATGAGCAGTTCTTC. Translation: CASSTGGTINEQFF.

The rearrangement links TRBV14 to TRBJ1-2; D is unclear. Germline V gene data show CDR1 as SGHDN and CDR2 as FVKESK. The germline V and J ends were trimmed by 0 bases and 8 bases, with 10 bases remaining between them. There are 13 residues in the CDR3. This CDR3 reads CASSQDLRVGYTF. The DNA of the CDR3 is TGTGCCAGCAGCCAAGATCTTCGAGTGGGCTACACCTTC. Using reference TRBV14 and TRBJ1-2 for the parts outside the CDR3, the full variable domain is EAGVTQFPSHSVIEKGQTVTLRCDPISGHDNLYWYRRVMGKEIKFLLHFVKESKQDESGMPNNRFLAERTGGTYSTLKVQPAELEDSGVYFCASSQDLRVGYTFGSGTRLTVV.

V and J are TRBV5-5 and TRBJ2-3, with TRBD2 identical over 11 bases. There are 18 residues in the CDR3. CDR1 is SGHKS and CDR2 is YYEKEE in the germline V gene (reference sequence). Losses at the gene ends were 0 bases for V and 3 bases for J; bases not matched to a gene: 9. For the CDR3, the DNA is TGTGCCAGCAGCTTGGACCCTCCTCCTAGCGGGAGGACAGATACGCAGTATTTT. This encodes CASSLDPPPSGRTDTQYF.

In its sample, this clone was seen once. J is TRBJ2-3 and V is TRBV6-4; TRBD2 matches at 7 bases. The CDR3 covers 13 residues. Germline V gene data show CDR1 as MRHNA and CDR2 as SNTAGT. V was pared by 10 bases and J by 2 bases, with 6 bases of the junction left unmatched. The CDR3, as DNA: TGTGCCACTGAGCGGGAACTCACAGATACGCAGTATTTT. It specifies CATERELTDTQYF.